The 17 T cell receptor beta chains presented below share a single source sample, sequenced in a study of shared clonotypes between healthy human individuals. Assay: immunoSEQ multiplex PCR; the TCRdb copy retains only in-frame clones and omits some. The repertoire holds fewer than 550,000 clones, about 79% seen once, with around 12% in the top ten. The sample comprised PBMCs. The receptor set was obtained from a woman between 35 and 50 years old in good health. Some clones in this sample may be carry-over from other donors' samples.

V gene TRBV27 combines with J gene TRBJ2-1, with D maybe TRBD2 (6 bases). The V gene lost 6 bases and the J gene lost 9 bases, with 15 bases spanning the gap. CDR1 is MNHEY, CDR2 SMNVEV, per germline (reference sequence). This CDR3 comprises 13 residues. CDR3 bases: TGTGCCAGCAGCAGAACCCGGGAGAGTGAGCAGTTCTTC. It encodes CASSRTRESEQFF.

This chain uses TRBV18 with TRBJ1-4; D might be TRBD1 (6 bases). V was shortened by 3 bases and J by 5 bases, with 13 bases between the two germline ends. Germline CDR1 and CDR2: KGHSH and LQKENI. This CDR3 contains 15 residues. The CDR3 DNA reads TGTGCCAGCTCACCTCGGGGCAGGGGCAATGAAAAACTGTTTTTT. This gives the protein CASSPRGRGNEKLFF. Full variable domain (rest looked up from reference TRBV18 and TRBJ1-4): NAGVMQNPRHLVRRRGQEARLRCSPMKGHSHVYWYRQLPEEGLKFMVYLQKENIIDESGMPKERFSAEFPKEGPSILRIQQVVRGDSAAYFCASSPRGRGNEKLFFGSGTQLSVL.

The V gene is TRBV28, the J gene TRBJ1-2; no clear D gene. Trimming cost V 2 bases and J 7 bases, with 8 bases left between them. This CDR3 spans 12 amino acids. Germline CDR1 is MDHEN and CDR2 is SYDVKM. The DNA for the CDR3 is TGTGCCAGCAGTTTAAAGCAATCTGGCTACACCTTC. Its translation: CASSLKQSGYTF.

This clone was recorded only once. The CDR3 DNA sequence: TGTGCCAGCAGCTTACTAGCGGGCACAGATACGCAGTATTTT. It yields the protein CASSLLAGTDTQYF. The chain recombines TRBV7-2 with TRBJ2-3; 7 bases map to TRBD2. Germline lookup yields CDR1 SGHTA and CDR2 FQGNSA. This CDR3 is 14 amino acids long. The V segment lost 2 bases and the J segment 1 base; nucleotides outside the gene matches: 0.

This chain joins TRBV5-4 and TRBJ2-1, with 7 bases lining up with TRBD2. CDR1 is SGHNT, CDR2 YYREEE, per germline (reference sequence). CDR3 size: 16 residues. After removal of 6 bases from V and 1 base from J, the junction contained 10 bases not matched to a gene. The CDR3 DNA reads as TGTGCCAGCACCCTAGAGCCGGGAGGTTCCTACAATGAGCAGTTCTTC. This encodes CASTLEPGGSYNEQFF. The whole variable domain, filled in from reference TRBV5-4 and TRBJ2-1, reads ETGVTQSPTHLIKTRGQQVTLRCSSQSGHNTVSWYQQALGQGPQFIFQYYREEENGRGNFPPRFSGLQFPNYSSELNVNALELDDSALYLCASTLEPGGSYNEQFFGPGTRLTVL.

The rearrangement uses TRBV7-2 and TRBJ2-3, with 16 positions matching TRBD2. CDR3 length equals 16 residues. Trimming removed 4 bases from V and 5 bases from J; junction bases left unmatched: 3. In germline, CDR1 is SGHTA, CDR2 FQGNSA. CDR3 coding DNA: TGTGCCAGCAGCTCGGGACTAGCGGGAGGGGGAGATACGCAGTATTTT. Translation gives CASSSGLAGGGDTQYF.

About this clone itself: One base away lies a much larger clone, so this may be a sequencing read error. The chain has TRBV5-4 and TRBJ1-2, with D unclear. The germline CDR1 and CDR2 sequences are SGHNT and YYREEE (reference sequence). This CDR3 has 13 amino acids. The V end lost 0 bases, the J end lost 2 bases, and 5 bases lay between the germline ends. The CDR3: CASSLDSNYGYTF. In DNA, the CDR3 is TGTGCCAGCAGCTTGGACAGCAACTATGGCTACACCTTC.

The rearrangement links TRBV10-3 to TRBJ1-2; no definite D call. There are 14 residues in the CDR3. V gave up 3 bases and J gave up 4 bases, with 12 bases separating them. Germline V gene data show CDR1 as ENHRY and CDR2 as SYGVKD. The CDR3 loop is CAISDGVVGYGYTF. The DNA of the CDR3 is TGTGCCATCAGTGATGGGGTAGTCGGCTATGGCTACACCTTC.

The V and J genes are TRBV7-2 and TRBJ2-1; D might be TRBD1 (6 bases). Looked up from germline, CDR1 is SGHTA and CDR2 is FQGNSA. The ends were cut back, 4 bases at V and 3 bases at J, with 13 bases in the middle. This CDR3 has 15 amino acids. The CDR3 reads CASSSLGGIYNEQFF. In nucleotides, the CDR3 is TGTGCCAGCAGCTCATTAGGGGGTATCTACAATGAGCAGTTCTTC.

The genes are TRBV30 and TRBJ2-5; possibly TRBD1 or TRBD2 for D (5 bases each). The ends were cut back, 3 bases at V and 0 bases at J, with 14 bases in the middle. The CDR3 runs to 15 residues. Germline loops: CDR1 GTSNPN, CDR2 SVGIG (reference sequence). The CDR3 region has the DNA TGTGCCTGGAGGGCCCCTTGGGGACACCAAGAGACCCAGTACTTC. The encoded protein is CAWRAPWGHQETQYF. Full variable domain (outside the CDR3, taken from reference TRBV30 and TRBJ2-5): SQTIHQWPATLVQPVGSPLSLECTVEGTSNPNLYWYRQAAGRGLQLLFYSVGIGQISSEVPQNLSASRPQDRQFILSSKKLLLSDSGFYLCAWRAPWGHQETQYFGPGTRLLVL.

The V call is TRBV5-5, the J call TRBJ2-3; no clear D gene. The CDR3 runs 14 residues. V was pared by 5 bases and J by 1 base, with 11 bases between. Germline V gives CDR1 SGHKS, CDR2 YYEKEE (reference sequence). The CDR3 protein is CASSKDPGTDTQYF. CDR3 DNA sequence: TGTGCCAGCAGTAAGGATCCTGGCACAGATACGCAGTATTTT.

The chain recombines TRBV28 with TRBJ1-4, with D uncertain. Trimming cost V 3 bases and J 8 bases, with 13 bases left between them. The V gene's germline CDR1 is MDHEN and CDR2 SYDVKM. There are 14 residues in the CDR3. DNA of the CDR3: TGTGCCAGCAGTTTTGGCCCAAGAGGGGAAAAACTGTTTTTT. Translating gives CASSFGPRGEKLFF. Variable domain in full (rest from reference TRBV28 and TRBJ1-4): DVKVTQSSRYLVKRTGEKVFLECVQDMDHENMFWYRQDPGLGLRLIYFSYDVKMKEKGDIPEGYSVSREKKERFSLILESASTNQTSMYLCASSFGPRGEKLFFGSGTQLSVL.

This clone was seen once. The chain is built from TRBV4-3 and TRBJ2-7; the match to TRBD2 covers 7 bases. CDR3 length equals 16 residues. The trim removed 0 bases at V and 1 base at J, leaving 6 bases unmatched. In germline, CDR1 is LGHNA, CDR2 YSLEER. The CDR3 nucleotides are TGCGCCAGCAGCCAAGATTGGGTGGGAGGGTCCTACGAGCAGTACTTC. Protein: CASSQDWVGGSYEQYF.

Written as DNA, the CDR3 is TGCGCCAGCAGTGTTGATAGGGGGGGCACTGAAGCTTTCTTT. Protein product: CASSVDRGGTEAFF. V usage is TRBV10-1 and J usage is TRBJ1-1; D is perhaps TRBD1 (6 bases). Germline V gene data show CDR1 as WNHNN and CDR2 as SYGVQD (reference sequence). The CDR3 extends over 14 amino acids. Trimming removed 4 bases at V and 4 bases at J, with 13 bases between.

The chain combines TRBV4-1 with TRBJ2-5; possible D gene TRBD1, 6 bases. The CDR3 runs to 15 residues. The germline V and J ends were trimmed by 2 bases and 4 bases, with 14 bases remaining between them. The germline CDR1 and CDR2 sequences are MGHRA and YSYEKL. For the CDR3, the DNA is TGCGCCAGCAGCCAAATACAGGGTTATGGAGAGACCCAGTACTTC. Translation gives CASSQIQGYGETQYF.

The V and J genes are TRBV30 and TRBJ2-3; D unclear. V was pared by 2 bases and J by 7 bases, with 7 bases between. Germline V lookup: CDR1 GTSNPN, CDR2 SVGIG (reference sequence). The CDR3 has 11 amino acids. The CDR3 DNA sequence: TGTGCCTGGAGTTTTGGGTATACGCAGTATTTT. Its protein is CAWSFGYTQYF.

The chain employs TRBV27 and TRBJ2-3, with D unresolved. The V end was cut by 3 bases, the J end by 0 bases, with 4 bases between. From germline, CDR1 is MNHEY and CDR2 SMNVEV (reference sequence). The CDR3 covers 13 residues. CDR3 nucleotides: TGTGCCAGCAGTTTTTGGAGCACAGATACGCAGTATTTT. Residues: CASSFWSTDTQYF.